Detailed here is one TCR beta chain. The antigen is unknown. A read error may produce the germline difference seen at one junction end. The CDR3 totals 15 residues. Germline assignment: CDR1 LNHDA and CDR2 SQIVND (reference sequence). These data originate in a study of CD8+CD57+ T cells in acquired aplastic anemia. Study details: Sorted CD4+ and CD8+ cells yielded DNA averaging approximately 3.5 ug. Study outcomes and limitations: In common between the patients and the controls were nearly 30 CD8+ CDR3 sequences.

Genomic DNA templated the TCR beta VDJ and CDR3 profiling. One entry per CDR3 protein results from TCRdb running MiXCR on the reads. The profile covers about 190,000 distinct CDR3 sequences, with around half appearing a single time and about 16% taken by the ten largest. Sequencing used sorted CD4+, CD8+, or CD8+CD57+ T cells (not recorded which) from PBMCs. The TCR comes from a human donor in good health, serving as a control. The chain joins TRBV19 to TRBJ2-3, with 8 bases matching TRBD2. The CDR3 reads CASSIAAGGTNTQYF. CDR3 bases: TGTGCCAGCAGTATAGCGGCGGGGGGCACAAATACGCAGTATTTT. The variable domain in full, completed from reference TRBV19 and TRBJ2-3, reads DGGITQSPKYLFRKEGQNVTLSCEQNLNHDAMYWYRQDPGQGLRLIYYSQIVNDFQKGDIAEGYSVSREKKESFPLTVTSAQKNPTAFYLCASSIAAGGTNTQYFGPGTRLTVL.